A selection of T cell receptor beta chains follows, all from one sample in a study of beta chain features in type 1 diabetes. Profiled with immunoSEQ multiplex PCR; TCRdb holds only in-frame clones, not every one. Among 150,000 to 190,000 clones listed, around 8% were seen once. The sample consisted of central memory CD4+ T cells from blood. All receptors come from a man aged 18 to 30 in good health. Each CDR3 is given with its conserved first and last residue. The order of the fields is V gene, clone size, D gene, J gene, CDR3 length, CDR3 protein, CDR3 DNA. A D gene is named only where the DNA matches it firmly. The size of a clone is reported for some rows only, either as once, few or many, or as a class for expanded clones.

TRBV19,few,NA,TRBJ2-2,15,CASSRGALNTGELFF,TGTGCCAGTTCCCGGGGGGCCTTGAACACCGGGGAGCTGTTTTTT
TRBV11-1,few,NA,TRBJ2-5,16,CASSRSASTREETQYF,TGTGCCAGCAGTCGATCGGCCTCCACGAGGGAGGAGACCCAGTACTTC
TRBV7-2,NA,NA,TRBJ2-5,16,CASSLNGGGLQETQYF,TGTGCCAGCAGCTTAAATGGTGGGGGCCTCCAAGAGACCCAGTACTTC
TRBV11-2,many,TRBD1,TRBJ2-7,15,CASSLNDRATYEQYF,TGTGCCAGCAGCTTAAACGACAGGGCTACCTACGAGCAGTACTTC
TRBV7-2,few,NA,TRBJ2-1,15,CASSRSSGSYNEQFF,TGTGCCAGCAGCCGCAGTAGCGGTAGCTACAATGAGCAGTTCTTC
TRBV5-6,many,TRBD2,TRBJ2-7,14,CASSNSGSSYEQYF,TGTGCCAGCAGTAACAGCGGGAGCTCCTACGAGCAGTACTTC
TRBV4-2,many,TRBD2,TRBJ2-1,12,CASSQPGLGLVF,TGTGCCAGCAGCCAGCCGGGACTAGGTTTAGTCTTC
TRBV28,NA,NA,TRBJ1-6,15,CASTSGVGFNSPLHF,TGTGCCAGCACCTCAGGGGTTGGGTTTAATTCACCCCTCCACTTT
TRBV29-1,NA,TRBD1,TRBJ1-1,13,CSVSRGVNTEAFF,TGCAGCGTTAGCAGGGGGGTGAACACTGAAGCTTTCTTT
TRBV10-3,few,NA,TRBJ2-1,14,CAISTERTNNEQFF,TGTGCCATCTCTACCGAAAGGACTAACAATGAGCAGTTCTTC
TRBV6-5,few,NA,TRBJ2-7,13,CASLRSGSYEQYF,TGTGCCAGCCTCAGGAGCGGTTCCTACGAGCAGTACTTC
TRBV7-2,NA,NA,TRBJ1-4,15,CASSPMGQHNEKLFF,TGTGCCAGCAGTCCTATGGGGCAGCATAATGAAAAACTGTTTTTT
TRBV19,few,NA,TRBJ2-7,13,CASSKSGMSEQYF,TGTGCCAGTAGTAAGTCGGGAATGTCGGAGCAGTACTTC
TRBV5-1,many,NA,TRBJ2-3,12,CASSLTGDTQYF,TGCGCCAGCAGCTTGACCGGGGATACGCAGTATTTT
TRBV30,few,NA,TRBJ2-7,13,CAWSTGEAYEQYF,TGTGCCTGGAGTACAGGCGAAGCCTACGAGCAGTACTTC
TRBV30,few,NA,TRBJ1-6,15,CAWSARASYNSPLHF,TGTGCCTGGAGTGCCCGCGCCTCCTATAATTCACCCCTCCACTTT